The table lists the clone carrying this T cell receptor beta chain with a few counts. Its antigen remains unknown. The CDR3 covers 15 residues. The ends lost 6 bases at V and 5 bases at J; junction bases unmatched: 7. This sample was taken from a study of T-cell reconstitution after alpha-beta-depleted transplantation in children. Study-level points and caveats: In patients about two months after transplant, alpha-beta T cells reportedly arose from several hundred expanded graft clones. A year post-transplant, T-cell counts and diversity derived mostly from newly produced T cells. Elevated TCRbeta diversity at day 60 was traced, in some patients, to surviving recipient T cells and thymic progenitors.

Unique molecular identifiers were incorporated during preparation of the TCRbeta library. Via MiXCR, TCRdb re-called the PCR reads, giving one row per CDR3 protein. The sample comprises about 420,000 distinct CDR3 sequences, roughly 16% of which are singletons, and 29% rests with the top ten. The clonotype comes from a boy under two years old who had a stem cell transplant for Wiskott-Aldrich syndrome, so the T cells may come from the graft donor. This sample comprised PBMCs, mostly from graft donor cells, obtained 360 days after TCRalphabeta/CD19-depleted stem cell transplant. The chain links TRBV12-3 or TRBV12-4 to TRBJ2-1; 10 bases align to TRBD2. CDR3 DNA: TGTGCCAGCAGCCCCGGACTAGCGGTACACAATGAGCAGTTCTTC. It yields the protein CASSPGLAVHNEQFF.